This is a list of T cell receptor beta chains from one sample in a study of shared clonotypes between healthy human individuals. Assay used: immunoSEQ multiplex PCR; TCRdb lists only in-frame clones, some missing. The sample records around 2,000,000 clones, 90% to 95% being singletons. Input material: naive CD4+ T cells sorted from blood. The receptors shown here come from a man between 18 and 35 years old in good health. Both conserved end residues are part of each CDR3. D genes are given only for firm matches. Some rows mark clone size as missing; the rest say once, few, many or name a class of expanded clone.

j_call v_call clone_size d_call cdr3_nt cdr3_aa
TRBJ2-1 TRBV11-2 - TRBD1 TGTGCCAGCAGCTTAAGTGCCAGGACAGGAGTATACAATGAGCAGTTCTTC CASSLSARTGVYNEQFF
TRBJ2-2 TRBV2 - - TGTGCCAGCATGGGGGGGCGCGGTAGCACCGGGGAGCTGTTTTTT CASMGGRGSTGELFF
TRBJ1-2 TRBV5-1 - - TGCGCCAGCAGCTCAGAGTGGAGTAACTATGGCTACACCTTC CASSSEWSNYGYTF
TRBJ2-3 TRBV9 - - TGTGCCAGCAGCCCTACCGGGGGTGCTAGCACAGATACGCAGTATTTT CASSPTGGASTDTQYF
TRBJ2-7 TRBV28 - - TGTGCCAGCAGTTTATCGGGCCCCTACGAGCAGTACTTC CASSLSGPYEQYF
TRBJ1-4 TRBV7-9 - - TGTGCCAGCAGCCCCCCGCCCGGAGAAAAACTGTTTTTT CASSPPPGEKLFF
TRBJ1-4 TRBV5-6 once TRBD1 TGTGCCAGCAGCTTCCGACAGGGATTCAATGAAAAACTGTTTTTT CASSFRQGFNEKLFF
TRBJ2-3 TRBV7-6 - TRBD2 TGTGCCAGCAGCCCAGGACTAGCGGGGGGCCAAAAAGATACGCAGTATTTT CASSPGLAGGQKDTQYF
TRBJ2-3 TRBV6-1 - TRBD1 TGTGCCAGCAGTGCCAGACAGGGGAACACAGATACGCAGTATTTT CASSARQGNTDTQYF
TRBJ1-2 TRBV10-3 - - TGTGCCATCAGAACTACAGGGTTAGGCTATGGCTACACCTTC CAIRTTGLGYGYTF
TRBJ2-7 TRBV11-2 - - TGTGCCAGCAGCTTTCAGGGGCTTACCTACGAGCAGTACTTC CASSFQGLTYEQYF
TRBJ1-3 TRBV25-1 - - TGTGCCAGCAGTGAGACGGCTAGCTCTGGAAACACCATATATTTT CASSETASSGNTIYF
TRBJ2-1 TRBV6-6 - TRBD2 TGTGCCAGCAGGATACTAGCGTCCGATGAGCAGTTCTTC CASRILASDEQFF
TRBJ1-4 TRBV6-1 - TRBD1 TGTGCCAGCAGCGGACAGGCCCCAACTAATGAAAAACTGTTTTTT CASSGQAPTNEKLFF
TRBJ2-1 TRBV6-1 once TRBD2 TGTGCCAGCAGTGAAACGGGAGGGAACAATGAGCAGTTCTTC CASSETGGNNEQFF
TRBJ1-5 TRBV28 - - TGTGCCAGCAGGGGGGGATATCAGCCCCAGCATTTT CASRGGYQPQHF